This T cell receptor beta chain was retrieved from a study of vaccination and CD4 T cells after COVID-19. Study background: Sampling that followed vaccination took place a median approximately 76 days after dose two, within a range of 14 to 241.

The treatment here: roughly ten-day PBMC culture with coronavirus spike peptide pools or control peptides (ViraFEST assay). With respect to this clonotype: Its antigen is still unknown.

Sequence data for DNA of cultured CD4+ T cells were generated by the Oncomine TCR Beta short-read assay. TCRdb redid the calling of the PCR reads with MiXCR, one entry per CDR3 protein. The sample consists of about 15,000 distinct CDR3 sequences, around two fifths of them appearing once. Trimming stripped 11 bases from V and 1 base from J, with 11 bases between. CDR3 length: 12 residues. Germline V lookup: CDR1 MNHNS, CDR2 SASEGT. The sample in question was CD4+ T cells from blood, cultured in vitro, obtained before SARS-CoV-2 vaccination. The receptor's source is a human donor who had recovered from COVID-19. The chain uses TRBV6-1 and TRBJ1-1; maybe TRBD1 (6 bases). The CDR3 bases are TGTGCCGGGGGCACAGGGAACACTGAAGCTTTCTTT. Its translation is CAGGTGNTEAFF.